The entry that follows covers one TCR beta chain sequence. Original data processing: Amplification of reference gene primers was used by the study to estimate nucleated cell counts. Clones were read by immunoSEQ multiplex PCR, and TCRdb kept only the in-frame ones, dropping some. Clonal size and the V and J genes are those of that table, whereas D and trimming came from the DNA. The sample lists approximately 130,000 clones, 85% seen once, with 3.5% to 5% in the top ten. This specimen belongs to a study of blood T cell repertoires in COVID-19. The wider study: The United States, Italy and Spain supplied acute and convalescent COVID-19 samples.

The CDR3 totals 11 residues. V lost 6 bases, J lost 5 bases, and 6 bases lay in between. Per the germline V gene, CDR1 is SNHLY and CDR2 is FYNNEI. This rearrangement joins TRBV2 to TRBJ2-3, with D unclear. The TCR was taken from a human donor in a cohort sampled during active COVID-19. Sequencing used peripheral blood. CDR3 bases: TGTGCCAGCAGGCGCCTAGATACGCAGTATTTT. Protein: CASRRLDTQYF.